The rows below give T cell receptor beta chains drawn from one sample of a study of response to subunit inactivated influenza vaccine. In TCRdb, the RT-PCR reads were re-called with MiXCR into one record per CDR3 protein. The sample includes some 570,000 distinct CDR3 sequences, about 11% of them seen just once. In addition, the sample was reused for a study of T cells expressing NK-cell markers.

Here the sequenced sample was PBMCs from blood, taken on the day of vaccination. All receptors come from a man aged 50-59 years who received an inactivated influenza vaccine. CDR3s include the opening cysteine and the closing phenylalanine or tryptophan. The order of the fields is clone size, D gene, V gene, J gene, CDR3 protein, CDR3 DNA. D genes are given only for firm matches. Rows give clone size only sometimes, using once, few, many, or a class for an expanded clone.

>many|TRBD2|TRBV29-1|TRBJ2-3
CSGSGRGSTDTQYF
TGCAGCGGGAGCGGGAGAGGATCCACAGATACGCAGTATTTT
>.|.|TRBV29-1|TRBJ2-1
CSVEDQRRLNEQFF
TGCAGCGTTGAGGACCAGAGACGCTTAAATGAGCAGTTCTTC
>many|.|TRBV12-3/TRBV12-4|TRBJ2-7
CASGPGGITYEQYF
TGTGCCAGCGGCCCCGGGGGAATAACCTACGAGCAGTACTTC
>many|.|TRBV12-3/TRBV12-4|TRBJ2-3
CASTQGHTDTQYF
TGTGCCAGCACCCAGGGCCACACAGATACGCAGTATTTT
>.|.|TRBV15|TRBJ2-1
CATSDLGSSYNEQFF
TGTGCCACCAGCGATCTAGGGAGCTCCTACAATGAGCAGTTCTTC
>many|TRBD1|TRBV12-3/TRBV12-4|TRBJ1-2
CASSSDRDYGYTF
TGTGCCAGCAGTTCAGACAGGGACTATGGCTACACCTTC
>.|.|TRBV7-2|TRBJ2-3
CASSLLGSGSTDTQYF
TGTGCCAGCAGCTTATTGGGTAGCGGTAGCACAGATACGCAGTATTTT
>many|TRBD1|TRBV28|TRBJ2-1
CASSPGQGTYNEQFF
TGTGCCAGCAGTCCGGGACAGGGGACTTACAATGAGCAGTTCTTC
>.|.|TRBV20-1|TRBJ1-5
CSARDLYQPQHF
TGCAGTGCTAGAGATCTTTATCAGCCCCAGCATTTT
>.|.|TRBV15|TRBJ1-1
CATSSTAVAEAFF
TGTGCCACCAGCAGTACGGCGGTCGCTGAAGCTTTCTTT
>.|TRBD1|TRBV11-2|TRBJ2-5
CASSLGGRVRQGAGKTQYF
TGTGCCAGCAGCTTAGGGGGAAGAGTGAGACAGGGGGCAGGAAAGACCCAGTACTTC
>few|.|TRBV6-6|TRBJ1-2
CASSYAVEAGYTF
TGTGCCAGCAGTTACGCCGTGGAGGCCGGCTACACCTTC
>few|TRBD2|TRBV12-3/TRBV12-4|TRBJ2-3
CASSRVAGGPSLTDTQYF
TGTGCCAGCAGCCGTGTAGCGGGAGGGCCGTCGTTGACAGATACGCAGTATTTT
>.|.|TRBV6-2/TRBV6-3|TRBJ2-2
CASRPSGTGELFF
TGTGCCAGCCGACCCTCGGGGACCGGGGAGCTGTTTTTT
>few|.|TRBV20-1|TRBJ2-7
CSAGPDHLRYEQYF
TGCAGTGCCGGGCCGGACCACCTCCGGTACGAGCAGTACTTC
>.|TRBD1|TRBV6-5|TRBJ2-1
CASSYYTQGQEQFF
TGTGCCAGCAGTTACTATACCCAGGGACAGGAACAGTTCTTC
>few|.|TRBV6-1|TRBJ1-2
CASTPRAGERYGYTF
TGTGCCAGCACCCCCCGAGCAGGGGAGAGGTATGGCTACACCTTC
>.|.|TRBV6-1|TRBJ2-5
CASRRIVSQETQYF
TGTGCCAGCAGGCGTATCGTTTCCCAAGAGACCCAGTACTTC
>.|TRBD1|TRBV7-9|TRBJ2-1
CASSDRQGGTYNEQFF
TGTGCCAGCAGCGACAGACAGGGGGGAACCTACAATGAGCAGTTCTTC
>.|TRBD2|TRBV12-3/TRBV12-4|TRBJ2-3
CASSPPGERGPRNTQYF
TGTGCCAGCAGTCCGCCCGGGGAGCGGGGCCCCCGGAATACGCAGTATTTT
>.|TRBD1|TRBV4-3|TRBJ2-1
CASSQFRTGTYNEQFF
TGCGCCAGCAGCCAATTCAGGACAGGGACCTACAATGAGCAGTTCTTC
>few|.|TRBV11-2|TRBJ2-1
CASTQGFSYNEQFF
TGTGCCAGCACCCAGGGATTCTCCTACAATGAGCAGTTCTTC
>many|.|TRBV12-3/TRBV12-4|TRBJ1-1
CASSLLNTEAFF
TGTGCCAGCAGTTTATTGAACACTGAAGCTTTCTTT
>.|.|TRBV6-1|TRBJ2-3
CASSAADTTDTQYF
TGTGCCAGCAGTGCTGCAGACACCACAGATACGCAGTATTTT
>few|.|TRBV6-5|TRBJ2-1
CASSYNLWDNEQFF
TGTGCCAGCAGTTATAACCTCTGGGACAATGAGCAGTTCTTC
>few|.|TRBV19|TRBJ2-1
CASNLDVAYNEQFF
TGTGCCAGTAACCTCGACGTCGCCTACAATGAGCAGTTCTTC
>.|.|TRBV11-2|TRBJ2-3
CASSPGTLTETDTQYF
TGTGCCAGCAGCCCAGGGACTCTTACGGAAACAGATACGCAGTATTTT
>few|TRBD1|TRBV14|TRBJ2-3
CASSTLTGGSTDTQYF
TGTGCCAGCAGCACCCTGACAGGGGGTAGCACAGATACGCAGTATTTT
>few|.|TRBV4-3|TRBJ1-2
CASSRTVLGVYGYTF
TGCGCCAGCAGCCGAACGGTGCTTGGGGTCTATGGCTACACCTTC
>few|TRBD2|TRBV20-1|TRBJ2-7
CSARDRGGRVSEQYF
TGCAGTGCTAGAGATAGGGGCGGGAGGGTGAGCGAGCAGTACTTC
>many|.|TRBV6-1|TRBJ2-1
CASSHNTYNEQFF
TGTGCCAGCAGTCATAATACGTACAATGAGCAGTTCTTC
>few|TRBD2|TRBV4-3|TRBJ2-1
CASSQDWTSGGNEQFF
TGCGCCAGCAGCCAAGATTGGACTAGCGGGGGAAATGAGCAGTTCTTC
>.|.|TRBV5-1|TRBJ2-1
CASSAQPTSLGHEQFF
TGCGCCAGCAGCGCGCAACCGACTAGTTTGGGTCATGAGCAGTTCTTC
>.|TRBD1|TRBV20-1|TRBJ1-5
CSARDFRGSNQPQHF
TGCAGTGCTAGGGATTTCAGGGGGAGCAATCAGCCCCAGCATTTT
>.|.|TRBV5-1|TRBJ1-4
CASSLDPTTVANEKLFF
TGCGCCAGCAGCTTGGACCCCACGACCGTAGCTAATGAAAAACTGTTTTTT
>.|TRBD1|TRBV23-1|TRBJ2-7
CANRGTYEQYF
TGCGCCAACAGGGGTACCTACGAGCAGTACTTC
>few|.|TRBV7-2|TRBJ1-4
CASSRWGRGNEKLFF
TGTGCCAGCAGCCGCTGGGGTCGTGGGAACGAAAAACTGTTTTTT
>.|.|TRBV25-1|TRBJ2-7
CASSEGPFPPYEQYF
TGTGCCAGCAGTGAGGGACCCTTTCCACCCTACGAGCAGTACTTC
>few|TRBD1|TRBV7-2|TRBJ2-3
CASTLQGLTDTQYF
TGTGCCAGCACCTTACAGGGGTTGACAGATACGCAGTATTTT
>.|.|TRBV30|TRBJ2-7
CAWSVLSYEQYF
TGTGCCTGGAGTGTCCTATCCTACGAGCAGTACTTC